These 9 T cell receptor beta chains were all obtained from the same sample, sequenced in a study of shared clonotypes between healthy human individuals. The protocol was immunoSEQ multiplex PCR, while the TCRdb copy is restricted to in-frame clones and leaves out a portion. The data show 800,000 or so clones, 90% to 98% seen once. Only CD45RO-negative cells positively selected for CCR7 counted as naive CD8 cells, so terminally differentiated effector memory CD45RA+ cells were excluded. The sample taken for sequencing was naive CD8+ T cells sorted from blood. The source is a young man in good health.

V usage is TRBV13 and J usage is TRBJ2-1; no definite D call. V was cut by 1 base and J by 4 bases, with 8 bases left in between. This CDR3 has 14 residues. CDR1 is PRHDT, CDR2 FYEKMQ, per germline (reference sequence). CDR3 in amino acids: CASSLELAYNEQFF. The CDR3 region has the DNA TGTGCCAGCAGCTTAGAACTGGCTTACAATGAGCAGTTCTTC.

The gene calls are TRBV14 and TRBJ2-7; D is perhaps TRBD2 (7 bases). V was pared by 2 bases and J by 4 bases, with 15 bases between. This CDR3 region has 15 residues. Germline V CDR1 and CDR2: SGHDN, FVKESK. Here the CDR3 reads CASSQLDSGIYEQYF. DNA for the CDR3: TGTGCCAGCAGCCAACTGGACAGCGGGATTTACGAGCAGTACTTC.

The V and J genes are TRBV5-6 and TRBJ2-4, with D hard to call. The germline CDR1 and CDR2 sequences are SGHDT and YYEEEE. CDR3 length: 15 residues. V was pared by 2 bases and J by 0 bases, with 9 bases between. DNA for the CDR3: TGTGCCAGCAGCTTAAGTGCCCTAGCCAAAAACATTCAGTACTTC. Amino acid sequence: CASSLSALAKNIQYF.

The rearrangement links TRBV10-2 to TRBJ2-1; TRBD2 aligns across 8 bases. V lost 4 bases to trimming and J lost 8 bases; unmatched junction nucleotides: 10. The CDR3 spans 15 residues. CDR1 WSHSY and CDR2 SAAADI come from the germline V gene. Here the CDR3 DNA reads TGCGCCAGCAGTGGATCTAGCGGGTCTTTCGATGAGCAGTTCTTC. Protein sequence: CASSGSSGSFDEQFF.

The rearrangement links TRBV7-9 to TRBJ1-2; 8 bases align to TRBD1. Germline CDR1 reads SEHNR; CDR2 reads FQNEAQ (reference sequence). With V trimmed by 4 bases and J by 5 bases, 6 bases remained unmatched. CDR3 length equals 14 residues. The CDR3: CASSSPDRVYGYTF. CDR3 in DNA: TGTGCCAGCAGCTCTCCGGACAGGGTGTATGGCTACACCTTC. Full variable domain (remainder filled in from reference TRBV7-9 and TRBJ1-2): DTGVSQNPRHKITKRGQNVTFRCDPISEHNRLYWYRQTLGQGPEFLTYFQNEAQLEKSRLLSDRFSAERPKGSFSTLEIQRTEQGDSAMYLCASSSPDRVYGYTFGSGTRLTVV.

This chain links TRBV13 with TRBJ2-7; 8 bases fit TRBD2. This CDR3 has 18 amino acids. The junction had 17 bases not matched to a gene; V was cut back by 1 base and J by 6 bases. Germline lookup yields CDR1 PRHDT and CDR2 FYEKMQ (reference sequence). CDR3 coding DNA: TGTGCCAGCAGCTTAGACCCCCTGGGAAGCGGGAGTTTTGGCGAGCAGTACTTC. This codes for CASSLDPLGSGSFGEQYF. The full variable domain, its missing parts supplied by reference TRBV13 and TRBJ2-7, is AAGVIQSPRHLIKEKRETATLKCYPIPRHDTVYWYQQGPGQDPQFLISFYEKMQSDKGSIPDRFSAQQFSDYHSELNMSSLELGDSALYFCASSLDPLGSGSFGEQYFGPGTRLTVT.

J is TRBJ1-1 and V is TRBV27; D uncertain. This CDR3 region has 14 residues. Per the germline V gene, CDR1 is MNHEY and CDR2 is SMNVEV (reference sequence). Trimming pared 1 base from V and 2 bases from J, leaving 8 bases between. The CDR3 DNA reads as TGTGCCAGCAGTTTATTATACGGCAACACTGAAGCTTTCTTT. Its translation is CASSLLYGNTEAFF.

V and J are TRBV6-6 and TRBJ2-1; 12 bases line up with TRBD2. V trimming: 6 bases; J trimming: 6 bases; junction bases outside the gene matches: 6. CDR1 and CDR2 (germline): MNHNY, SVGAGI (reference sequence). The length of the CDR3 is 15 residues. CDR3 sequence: CASSPTSGSSNEQFF. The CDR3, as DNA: TGTGCCAGCAGCCCGACTAGCGGGAGCTCCAATGAGCAGTTCTTC.

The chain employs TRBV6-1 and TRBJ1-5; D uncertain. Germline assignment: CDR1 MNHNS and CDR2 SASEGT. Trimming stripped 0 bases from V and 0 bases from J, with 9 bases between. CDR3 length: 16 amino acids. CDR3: CASSEAGNDSNQPQHF. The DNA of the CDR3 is TGTGCCAGCAGTGAAGCAGGGAATGATAGCAATCAGCCCCAGCATTTT.